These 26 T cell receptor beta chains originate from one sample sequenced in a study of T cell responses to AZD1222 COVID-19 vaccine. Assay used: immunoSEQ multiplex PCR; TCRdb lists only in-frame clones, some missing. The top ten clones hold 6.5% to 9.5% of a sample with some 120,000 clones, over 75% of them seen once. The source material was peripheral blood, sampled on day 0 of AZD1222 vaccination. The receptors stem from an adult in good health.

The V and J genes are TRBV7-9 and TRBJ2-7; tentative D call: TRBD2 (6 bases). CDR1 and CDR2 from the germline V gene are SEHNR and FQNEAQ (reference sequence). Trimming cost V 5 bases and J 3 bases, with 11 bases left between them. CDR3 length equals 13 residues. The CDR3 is CASSMTAGYEQYF. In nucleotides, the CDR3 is TGTGCCAGCAGCATGACAGCGGGCTACGAGCAGTACTTC.

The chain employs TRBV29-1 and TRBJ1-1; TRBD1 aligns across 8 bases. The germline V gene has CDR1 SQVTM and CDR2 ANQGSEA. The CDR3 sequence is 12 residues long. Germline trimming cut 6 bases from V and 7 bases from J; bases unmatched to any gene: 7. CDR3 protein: CSVRTGRLEAFF. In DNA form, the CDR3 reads TGCAGCGTGCGGACAGGGAGGCTTGAAGCTTTCTTT. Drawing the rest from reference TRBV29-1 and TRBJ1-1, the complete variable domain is SAVISQKPSRDICQRGTSLTIQCQVDSQVTMMFWYRQQPGQSLTLIATANQGSEATYESGFVIDKFPISRPNLTFSTLTVSNMSPEDSSIYLCSVRTGRLEAFFGQGTRLTVV.

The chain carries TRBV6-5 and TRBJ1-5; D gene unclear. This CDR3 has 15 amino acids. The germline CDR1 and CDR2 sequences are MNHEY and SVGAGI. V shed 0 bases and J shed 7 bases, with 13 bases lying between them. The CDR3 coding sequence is TGTGCCAGCAGTTACTCTGGTCAGCGGAAACAGCCCCAGCATTTT. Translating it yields CASSYSGQRKQPQHF.

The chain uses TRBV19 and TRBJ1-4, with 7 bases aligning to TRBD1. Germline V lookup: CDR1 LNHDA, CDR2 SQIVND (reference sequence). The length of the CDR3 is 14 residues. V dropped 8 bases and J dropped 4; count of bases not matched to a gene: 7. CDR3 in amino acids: CASSTGTVNEKLFF. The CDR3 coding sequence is TGTGCCAGTTCCACGGGGACAGTTAATGAAAAACTGTTTTTT.

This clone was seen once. The CDR3 is CASRWTGNSPLHF. The CDR3 coding sequence is TGTGCCAGCAGGTGGACGGGTAATTCACCCCTCCACTTT. The chain carries TRBV2 and TRBJ1-6; D call uncertain. Germline loops: CDR1 SNHLY, CDR2 FYNNEI. This CDR3 has 13 residues. Trimming stripped 6 bases from V and 6 bases from J, with 9 bases between.

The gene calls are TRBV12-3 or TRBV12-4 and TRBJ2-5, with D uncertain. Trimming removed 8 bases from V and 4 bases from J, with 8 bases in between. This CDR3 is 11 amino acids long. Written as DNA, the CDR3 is TGTGCCAGCGGTATAGCAGAGACCCAGTACTTC. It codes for CASGIAETQYF.

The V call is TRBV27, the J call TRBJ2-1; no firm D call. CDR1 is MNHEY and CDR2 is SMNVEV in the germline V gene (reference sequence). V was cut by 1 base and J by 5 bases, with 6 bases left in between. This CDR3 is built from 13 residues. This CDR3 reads CASSLLGNNEQFF. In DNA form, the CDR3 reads TGTGCCAGCAGTTTATTAGGGAACAATGAGCAGTTCTTC.

CDR3 in DNA: TGCGCCAGCAGCCTAGGGACGTCGGATGGCTACACCTTC. It codes for CASSLGTSDGYTF. V gene TRBV4-1 combines with J gene TRBJ1-2, with D perhaps matching TRBD1 (5 bases). The CDR3 runs 13 residues. The germline CDR1 and CDR2 sequences are MGHRA and YSYEKL. V was shortened by 4 bases and J by 6 bases, with 12 bases between the two germline ends.

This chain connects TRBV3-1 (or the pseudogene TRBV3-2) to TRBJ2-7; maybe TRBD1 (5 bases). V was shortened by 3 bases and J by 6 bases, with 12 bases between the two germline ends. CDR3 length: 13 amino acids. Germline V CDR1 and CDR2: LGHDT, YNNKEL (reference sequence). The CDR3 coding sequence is TGTGCCAGCAGCCATGTGATGGGGCTCGAGCAGTACTTC. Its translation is CASSHVMGLEQYF.

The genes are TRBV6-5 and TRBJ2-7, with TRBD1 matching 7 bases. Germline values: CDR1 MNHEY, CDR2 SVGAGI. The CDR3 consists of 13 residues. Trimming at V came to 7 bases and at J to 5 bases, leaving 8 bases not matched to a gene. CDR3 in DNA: TGTGCCAGCACCAAAGACAGGGACCACGAGCAGTACTTC. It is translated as CASTKDRDHEQYF.

The CDR3 bases are TGTGCCAGCAGCAAGGGGGGTTCCTACGAGCAGTACTTC. Amino acids: CASSKGGSYEQYF. V and J are TRBV5-4 and TRBJ2-7, with D perhaps TRBD1 or TRBD2 (6 bases each). V was pared by 4 bases and J by 1 base, with 9 bases between. Per the germline V gene, CDR1 is SGHNT and CDR2 is YYREEE (reference sequence). The CDR3 contains 13 residues.

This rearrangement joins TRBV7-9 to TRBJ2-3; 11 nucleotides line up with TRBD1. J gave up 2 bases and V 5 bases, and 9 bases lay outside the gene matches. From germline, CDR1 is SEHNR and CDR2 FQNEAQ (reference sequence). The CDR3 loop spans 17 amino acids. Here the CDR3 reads CASSDSGTGGPTDTQYF. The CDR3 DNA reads TGTGCCAGCAGCGATTCCGGGACAGGGGGTCCCACAGATACGCAGTATTTT.

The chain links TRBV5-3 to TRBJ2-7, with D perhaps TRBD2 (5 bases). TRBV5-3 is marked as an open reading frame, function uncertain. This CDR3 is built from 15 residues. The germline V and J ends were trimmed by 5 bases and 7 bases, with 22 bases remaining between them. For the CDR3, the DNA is TGTGCCAGAAGGCCCCCCCCGACTACCCGCTGGGAGCAGTACTTC. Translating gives CARRPPPTTRWEQYF.

CDR3 bases: TGTGCCAGCAGCGTAGAAGACAGGGAGAATGAAAAACTGTTTTTT. This translates into CASSVEDRENEKLFF. The chain is built from TRBV9 and TRBJ1-4, with 7 bases aligning to TRBD1. J gave up 5 bases and V 0 bases, and 4 bases lay outside the gene matches. The CDR3 has 15 residues. Germline loops: CDR1 SGDLS, CDR2 YYNGEE.

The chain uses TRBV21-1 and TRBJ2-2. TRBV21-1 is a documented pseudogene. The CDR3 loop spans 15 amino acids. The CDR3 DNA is TGTGCCAGCAGCACCGCCACCAAGAACACCGGGGAGCTGTTTTTT. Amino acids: CASSTATKNTGELFF.

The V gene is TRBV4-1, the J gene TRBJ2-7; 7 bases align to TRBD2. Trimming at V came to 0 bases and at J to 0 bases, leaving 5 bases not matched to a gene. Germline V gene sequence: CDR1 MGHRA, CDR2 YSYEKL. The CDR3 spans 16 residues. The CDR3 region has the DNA TGCGCCAGCAGCCAAGATGGGGAGGGATTCTCCTACGAGCAGTACTTC. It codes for CASSQDGEGFSYEQYF.

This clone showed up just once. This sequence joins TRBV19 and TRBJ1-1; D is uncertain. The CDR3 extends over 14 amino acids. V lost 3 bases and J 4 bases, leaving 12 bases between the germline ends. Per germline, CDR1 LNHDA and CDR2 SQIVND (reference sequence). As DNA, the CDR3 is TGTGCCAGTAGTATTGCCGGGTCGGGCACTGAAGCTTTCTTT. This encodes CASSIAGSGTEAFF.

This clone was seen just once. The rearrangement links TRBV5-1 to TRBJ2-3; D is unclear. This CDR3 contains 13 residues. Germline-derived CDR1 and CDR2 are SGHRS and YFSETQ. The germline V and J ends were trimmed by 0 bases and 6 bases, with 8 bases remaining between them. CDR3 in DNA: TGCGCCAGCAGCTTGGAATTCCCGGATACGCAGTATTTT. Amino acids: CASSLEFPDTQYF.

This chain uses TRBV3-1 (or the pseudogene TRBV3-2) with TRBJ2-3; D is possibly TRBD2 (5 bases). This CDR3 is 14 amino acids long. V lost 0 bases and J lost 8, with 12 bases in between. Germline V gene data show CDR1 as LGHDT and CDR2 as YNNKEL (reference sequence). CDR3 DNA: TGTGCCAGCAGCCAAGAGTTGCGAGGGAGTACGCAGTATTTT. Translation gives CASSQELRGSTQYF.

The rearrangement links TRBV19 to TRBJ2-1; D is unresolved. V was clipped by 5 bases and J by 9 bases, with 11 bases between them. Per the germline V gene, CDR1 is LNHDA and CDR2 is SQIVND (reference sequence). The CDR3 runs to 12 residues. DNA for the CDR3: TGTGCCAGTAGTTCTTCTTTTGTTGAGCAGTTCTTC. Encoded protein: CASSSSFVEQFF.

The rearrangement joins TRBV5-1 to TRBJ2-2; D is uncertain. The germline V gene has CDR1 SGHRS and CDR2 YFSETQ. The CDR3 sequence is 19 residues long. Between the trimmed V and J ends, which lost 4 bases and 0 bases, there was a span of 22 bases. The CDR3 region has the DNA TGCGCCAGCAGCCCCCAGATTTCAGGCGGCCGGTCGAACACCGGGGAGCTGTTTTTT. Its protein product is CASSPQISGGRSNTGELFF.

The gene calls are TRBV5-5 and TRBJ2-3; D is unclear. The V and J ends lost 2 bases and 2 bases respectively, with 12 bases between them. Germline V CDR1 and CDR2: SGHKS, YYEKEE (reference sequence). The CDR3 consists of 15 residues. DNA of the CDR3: TGTGCCAGCAGCTTACGGTCCGGCGACACAGATACGCAGTATTTT. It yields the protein CASSLRSGDTDTQYF. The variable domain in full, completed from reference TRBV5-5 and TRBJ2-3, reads DAGVTQSPTHLIKTRGQQVTLRCSPISGHKSVSWYQQVLGQGPQFIFQYYEKEERGRGNFPDRFSARQFPNYSSELNVNALLLGDSALYLCASSLRSGDTDTQYFGPGTRLTVL.

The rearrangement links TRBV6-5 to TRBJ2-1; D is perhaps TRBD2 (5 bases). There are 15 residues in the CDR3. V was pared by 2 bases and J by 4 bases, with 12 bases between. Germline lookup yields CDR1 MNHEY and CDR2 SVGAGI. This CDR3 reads CASSYVGVRYNEQFF. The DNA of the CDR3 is TGTGCCAGCAGTTACGTCGGGGTTCGGTACAATGAGCAGTTCTTC.

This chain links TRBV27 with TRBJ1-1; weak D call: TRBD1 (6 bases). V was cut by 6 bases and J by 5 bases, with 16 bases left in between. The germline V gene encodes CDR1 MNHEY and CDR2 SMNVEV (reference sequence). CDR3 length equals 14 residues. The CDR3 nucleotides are TGTGCCAGCAGAGGGGGAAGGAAGGAAACTGAAGCTTTCTTT. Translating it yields CASRGGRKETEAFF.

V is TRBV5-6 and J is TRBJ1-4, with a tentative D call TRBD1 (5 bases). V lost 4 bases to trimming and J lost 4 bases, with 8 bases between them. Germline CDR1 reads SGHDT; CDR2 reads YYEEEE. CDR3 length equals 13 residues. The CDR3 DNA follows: TGTGCCAGCAGCCCGGACATTAATGAAAAACTGTTTTTT. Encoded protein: CASSPDINEKLFF. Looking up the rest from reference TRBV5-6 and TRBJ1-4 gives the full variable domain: DAGVTQSPTHLIKTRGQQVTLRCSPKSGHDTVSWYQQALGQGPQFIFQYYEEEERQRGNFPDRFSGHQFPNYSSELNVNALLLGDSALYLCASSPDINEKLFFGSGTQLSVL.

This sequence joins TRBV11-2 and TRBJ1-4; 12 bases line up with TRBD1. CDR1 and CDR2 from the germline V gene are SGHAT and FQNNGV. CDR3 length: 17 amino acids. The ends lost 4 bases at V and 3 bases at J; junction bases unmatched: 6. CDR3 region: CASSWGTGGASNEKLFF. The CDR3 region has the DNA TGTGCCAGCAGCTGGGGGACAGGGGGCGCGTCTAATGAAAAACTGTTTTTT.